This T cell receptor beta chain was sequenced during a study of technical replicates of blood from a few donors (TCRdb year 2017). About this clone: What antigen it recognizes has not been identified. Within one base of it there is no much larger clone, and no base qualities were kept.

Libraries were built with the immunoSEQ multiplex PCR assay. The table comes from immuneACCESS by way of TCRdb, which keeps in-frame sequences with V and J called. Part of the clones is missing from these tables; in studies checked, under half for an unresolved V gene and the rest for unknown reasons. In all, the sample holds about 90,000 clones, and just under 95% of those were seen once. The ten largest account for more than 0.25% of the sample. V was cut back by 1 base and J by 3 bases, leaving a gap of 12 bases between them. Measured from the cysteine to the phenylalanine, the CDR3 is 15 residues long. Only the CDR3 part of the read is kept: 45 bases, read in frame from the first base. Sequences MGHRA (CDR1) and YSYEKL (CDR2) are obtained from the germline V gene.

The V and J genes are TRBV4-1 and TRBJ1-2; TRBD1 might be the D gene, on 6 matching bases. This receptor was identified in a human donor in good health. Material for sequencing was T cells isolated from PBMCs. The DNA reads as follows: TGCGCCAGCAGCCAAGGGGACACTCTCTACTATGGCTACACCTTC. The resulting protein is CASSQGDTLYYGYTF.